The next 32 T cell receptor beta chains were all read from a single sample in a study of molecular identifiers for immune sequencing clone quantification. TCRdb reprocessed the PCR reads via MiXCR and lists one record per CDR3 protein. Of about 98,000 distinct CDR3 sequences in the sample, around 37% were seen once. Sequencing was performed on naive CD8+ T cells from blood, with Jurkat cell RNA spiked in. Documented subset: FACS-sorted CD8+CD4-CCR7+CD45RA+ naive T cells. The receptors derive from a human donor in good health. Some libraries in this study had Jurkat cell RNA spiked in.

The chain employs TRBV28 and TRBJ2-7; TRBD2 is a possible D gene (5 bases). V was clipped by 7 bases and J by 4 bases, with 20 bases between them. The germline gives CDR1 MDHEN, CDR2 SYDVKM. This CDR3 contains 15 residues. CDR3 loop: CASTPPEGIGYEQYF. As DNA, the CDR3 is TGTGCCAGCACCCCCCCAGAGGGAATCGGGTACGAGCAGTACTTC.

This clonotype has ten or more counts. V usage is TRBV28 and J usage is TRBJ2-3; D unresolved. V was pared by 8 bases and J by 0 bases, with 6 bases between. CDR1 and CDR2 (germline): MDHEN, SYDVKM. The CDR3 is 12 amino acids. This CDR3 reads CASGHSTDTQYF. The CDR3, as DNA: TGTGCCAGCGGGCATAGCACAGATACGCAGTATTTT.

V is TRBV6-2 or TRBV6-3 and J is TRBJ2-1; no firm D call. V lost 5 bases and J 2 bases, leaving 13 bases between the germline ends. This CDR3 spans 15 amino acids. The germline CDR1 and CDR2 sequences are MNHEY and SVGEGT. DNA of the CDR3: TGTGCCAGCAGTCCTCTTAGCATTACCTACAATGAGCAGTTCTTC. The encoded protein is CASSPLSITYNEQFF.

This chain uses TRBV28 with TRBJ1-1; D perhaps matches TRBD1 (5 bases). V was trimmed by 4 bases and J by 4 bases, leaving 13 bases between them. CDR1 is MDHEN and CDR2 is SYDVKM in the germline V gene. The CDR3 spans 14 residues. DNA of the CDR3: TGTGCCAGCAGTTATTTCCGGACAATCACTGAAGCTTTCTTT. It specifies CASSYFRTITEAFF.

This clonotype was seen more than once but under ten times. The chain uses TRBV5-1 and TRBJ1-3; D perhaps matches TRBD1 (6 bases). Germline loops: CDR1 SGHRS, CDR2 YFSETQ. V was cut by 3 bases and J by 4 bases, with 17 bases left in between. The CDR3 sequence is 16 residues long. The CDR3 DNA reads TGCGCCAGCAGCTACCGGGGGCTAGACGCGGGAAACACCATATATTTT. Translated: CASSYRGLDAGNTIYF.

This clonotype was counted between two and nine times. The genes are TRBV27 and TRBJ2-7; TRBD1 is a possible D gene (6 bases). Germline V gene sequence: CDR1 MNHEY, CDR2 SMNVEV (reference sequence). Trimming cost V 0 bases and J 4 bases, with 16 bases left between them. The CDR3 runs to 16 residues. CDR3 loop: CASSLSVGARLYEQYF. For the CDR3, the DNA is TGTGCCAGCAGTTTATCGGTGGGGGCGAGGCTGTACGAGCAGTACTTC.

As concerns this clonotype: This clone may be a read error of a much larger clone one base away. The chain joins TRBV29-1 to TRBJ2-5; D tentatively reads TRBD1 or TRBD2 (7 bases each). With 6 bases removed from V and 7 bases from J, the gap between germline ends came to 21 bases. This CDR3 is 14 amino acids long. Germline V gives CDR1 SQVTM, CDR2 ANQGSEA. The CDR3 DNA reads as TGCAGCGTCCCCCGGACAGGACCGGGGGGGACCCAGTACTTC. This translates into CSVPRTGPGGTQYF. Based on the CDR3 plus reference TRBV29-1 and TRBJ2-5, the full variable domain is SAVISQKPSRDICQRGTSLTIQCQVDSQVTMMFWYRQQPGQSLTLIATANQGSEATYESGFVIDKFPISRPNLTFSTLTVSNMSPEDSSIYLCSVPRTGPGGTQYFGPGTRLLVL.

This chain connects TRBV11-2 to TRBJ1-4; D gene uncertain. This CDR3 region has 15 residues. Germline assignment: CDR1 SGHAT and CDR2 FQNNGV. Deletions cut 4 bases from V and 7 bases from J, with 16 bases between. As DNA, the CDR3 is TGTGCCAGCAGCTCATCCGGGAGGATGGGTGAAAAACTGTTTTTT. It translates to CASSSSGRMGEKLFF. Filled out from reference TRBV11-2 and TRBJ1-4, the complete variable domain reads EAGVAQSPRYKIIEKRQSVAFWCNPISGHATLYWYQQILGQGPKLLIQFQNNGVVDDSQLPKDRFSAERLKGVDSTLKIQPAKLEDSAVYLCASSSSGRMGEKLFFGSGTQLSVL.

In regard to this clonotype: This clone may be a read error of a much larger clone one base away. The chain couples TRBV7-6 to TRBJ1-1; maybe TRBD1 (5 bases). This CDR3 is built from 14 residues. Germline V gene lookup returns CDR1 SGHVS and CDR2 FNYEAQ. CDR3 bases: TGTGCCAGCAGCTCTAGAGACAGTTACACTGAAGCTCTCTTT. This encodes CASSSRDSYTEALF. Using reference TRBV7-6 and TRBJ1-1 for the parts outside the CDR3, the full variable domain is GAGVSQSPRYKVTKRGQDVALRCDPISGHVSLYWYRQALGQGPEFLTYFNYEAQQDKSGLPNDRFSAERPEGSISTLTIQRTEQRDSAMYRCASSSRDSYTEALFGQGTRLTVV.

J is TRBJ2-7 and V is TRBV4-1; D not certain. The CDR3 is 13 amino acids. CDR1 is MGHRA, CDR2 YSYEKL, per germline. V was clipped by 0 bases and J by 10 bases, with 13 bases between them. CDR3 in amino acids: CASSQDRWQIQYF. The CDR3 DNA sequence: TGCGCCAGCAGCCAAGACCGTTGGCAAATTCAGTACTTC.

The rearrangement uses TRBV25-1 and TRBJ2-3; TRBD2 matches at 7 bases. This CDR3 has 19 amino acids. Germline lookup yields CDR1 MGHDK and CDR2 SYGVNS. V lost 0 bases and J lost 3; bases outside the gene matches: 15. CDR3 coding DNA: TGTGCCAGCAGTGAATATTCTCCGACTAGCTGGGGACTAACAGATACGCAGTATTTT. Protein product: CASSEYSPTSWGLTDTQYF.

This clonotype was seen a few times. In DNA, the CDR3 is TGTGCCAGCTCACCGGTGGGGGATGGGGGCACTGAAGCTTTCTTT. Its translation: CASSPVGDGGTEAFF. The genes are TRBV18 and TRBJ1-1, with D tentatively TRBD1 (5 bases). Trimming shortened V by 3 bases and J by 4 bases, and 15 bases separated the two germline ends. CDR3 size: 15 residues. Looked up from germline, CDR1 is KGHSH and CDR2 is LQKENI.

The chain couples TRBV7-2 to TRBJ2-7; D is ambiguous. The CDR3 runs to 14 residues. Trimming cost V 2 bases and J 3 bases, with 11 bases left between them. In germline, CDR1 is SGHTA, CDR2 FQGNSA. The CDR3 DNA sequence: TGTGCCAGCAGCTTACAACCGAAGGGCTACGAGCAGTACTTC. Residues: CASSLQPKGYEQYF.

The gene calls are TRBV28 and TRBJ1-5; D unclear. Trimming took 7 bases from V and 7 from J, leaving 20 bases between them. The CDR3 is 15 amino acids. Germline lookup yields CDR1 MDHEN and CDR2 SYDVKM. Written as DNA, the CDR3 is TGTGCCAGCATAGGCATACAAGGGTGGAAGCAGCCCCAGCATTTT. Amino acid sequence: CASIGIQGWKQPQHF.

This clonotype has more than one count but fewer than ten. The V gene is TRBV11-2, the J gene TRBJ2-7, with 7 bases lining up with TRBD1. The germline CDR1 and CDR2 sequences are SGHAT and FQNNGV. V dropped 3 bases and J dropped 4; count of bases not matched to a gene: 6. This CDR3 has 14 residues. The CDR3 nucleotides are TGTGCCAGCAGCTTTGGCGACAGGGCTTACGAGCAGTACTTC. This gives the protein CASSFGDRAYEQYF.

Here the CDR3 reads CASSSSGQRTDTQYF. As DNA, the CDR3 is TGTGCCAGCAGTTCGAGCGGACAACGCACAGATACGCAGTATTTT. J is TRBJ2-3 and V is TRBV2; D assignment may be TRBD1 or TRBD2 (5 bases each). The germline V gene has CDR1 SNHLY and CDR2 FYNNEI. Trimming took off 5 bases at V and 1 base at J, with 13 bases between the two ends. The CDR3 consists of 15 residues.

As regards this clonotype: A much larger clonotype is one base distant, so this may be a read error. V and J are TRBV6-6 and TRBJ1-5; D possibly corresponds to TRBD1 (5 bases). Germline CDR1 MNHNY, CDR2 SVGAGI (reference sequence). V lost 5 bases and J 3 bases, leaving 14 bases between the germline ends. This CDR3 spans 15 amino acids. The DNA of the CDR3 is TGTGCCAGCAGTCACCTTCAGGGTCCCAATCAGCCCCAGCATTTT. Translated, it gives CASSHLQGPNQPQHF.

V is TRBV5-1 and J is TRBJ2-5; 12 bases fit TRBD1. CDR1 and CDR2 (germline): SGHRS, YFSETQ. CDR3 size: 19 residues. V was pared by 3 bases and J by 3 bases, with 15 bases of the junction left unmatched. As DNA, the CDR3 is TGCGCCAGCAGCTCACCATCCGACCGGGACAGGGGGCTCGAAGAGACCCAGTACTTC. It specifies CASSSPSDRDRGLEETQYF.

There are a few counts of this clonotype. V and J are TRBV27 and TRBJ1-1; tentative D call: TRBD1 (5 bases). CDR3 length: 15 residues. Trimming took 4 bases from V and 6 from J, leaving 18 bases between them. The V gene's germline CDR1 is MNHEY and CDR2 SMNVEV (reference sequence). This CDR3 reads CASSSALGVRAEAFF. DNA of the CDR3: TGTGCCAGCAGTTCAGCATTGGGGGTTCGGGCTGAAGCTTTCTTT.

The rearrangement links TRBV4-2 to TRBJ2-7; D is unclear. The CDR3 runs to 15 residues. Germline lookup yields CDR1 LGHNA and CDR2 YNFKEQ. V was clipped by 0 bases and J by 4 bases, with 13 bases between them. The CDR3 coding sequence is TGTGCCAGCAGCCAAGAGGGCCTAGGGCCTTACGAGCAGTACTTC. It specifies CASSQEGLGPYEQYF.

As to this clonotype: Just one base apart from a much larger clone, this may be a read error. This chain uses TRBV6-1 with TRBJ2-3, with no clear D. This CDR3 is built from 17 residues. The germline V and J ends were trimmed by 4 bases and 0 bases, with 17 bases remaining between them. Looked up from germline, CDR1 is MNHNS and CDR2 is SASEGT. CDR3 sequence reads: CASSARVTCGSTDTQYF. The CDR3 DNA reads TGTGCCAGCAGTGCCCGGGTTACCTGCGGTAGCACAGATACGCAGTATTTT.

V and J are TRBV18 and TRBJ2-3, with 8 bases that match TRBD1. Germline CDR1 reads KGHSH; CDR2 reads LQKENI. This CDR3 is 14 amino acids long. The junction had 4 bases not matched to a gene; V was cut back by 0 bases and J by 8 bases. Here the CDR3 reads CASSPPDRGGTQYF. The CDR3 bases are TGTGCCAGCTCACCACCCGACAGGGGTGGTACGCAGTATTTT.

About this clonotype: As the CDR3 is not closed by the conserved phenylalanine or tryptophan, this likely results from a read error. CDR3 DNA sequence: TGTGCCAGCAGGTTACCTAGCGGGGCCACCTACAATGAGCAGTTCTAC. As protein: CASRLPSGATYNEQFY. This rearrangement joins TRBV27 to TRBJ2-1; TRBD2 matches at 9 bases. CDR1 is MNHEY, CDR2 SMNVEV, per germline (reference sequence). With 6 bases clipped from V and 2 bases from J, the junction kept 8 bases outside the gene matches. This CDR3 has 16 amino acids.

The V call is TRBV3-1, the J call TRBJ2-7; D unclear. CDR3 length: 12 residues. V gave up 1 base and J gave up 5 bases, with 6 bases separating them. The germline gives CDR1 LGHDT, CDR2 YNNKEL (reference sequence). CDR3 loop: CASSQAGNEQYF. For the CDR3, the DNA is TGTGCCAGCAGCCAAGCTGGGAACGAGCAGTACTTC.

Notes on this clonotype: A read error is possible here, since a much larger clone lies one base away. The chain links TRBV15 to TRBJ2-7; D unresolved. Per the germline V gene, CDR1 is LNHNV and CDR2 is YYDKDF (reference sequence). The CDR3 extends over 14 amino acids. CDR3 in DNA: TGTGCCACCAGCACAGAGGACCTTCCGCGCGAGCAGAACTTC. Its protein product is CATSTEDLPREQNF.

The chain carries TRBV5-6 and TRBJ2-3, with TRBD2 identical over 12 bases. CDR1 SGHDT and CDR2 YYEEEE come from the germline V gene. Trimming cost V 0 bases and J 5 bases; bases outside gene matches: 1. This CDR3 has 15 residues. CDR3 in amino acids: CASSLELAGGDTQYF. The CDR3 DNA follows: TGTGCCAGCAGCTTGGAACTAGCGGGAGGAGATACGCAGTATTTT. Full variable domain (remainder filled in from reference TRBV5-6 and TRBJ2-3): DAGVTQSPTHLIKTRGQQVTLRCSPKSGHDTVSWYQQALGQGPQFIFQYYEEEERQRGNFPDRFSGHQFPNYSSELNVNALLLGDSALYLCASSLELAGGDTQYFGPGTRLTVL.

The gene calls are TRBV7-9 and TRBJ2-7; 9 bases align to TRBD1. The CDR3 covers 15 residues. Germline V CDR1 and CDR2: SEHNR, FQNEAQ (reference sequence). The V segment lost 6 bases and the J segment 4 bases; nucleotides outside the gene matches: 10. CDR3 DNA: TGTGCCAGCAGTCATCCCGGGACAGGGCGGTACGAGCAGTACTTC. This translates into CASSHPGTGRYEQYF.

The DNA for the CDR3 is TGTGCCAGCAGTTACTACAGGGGGCCGAATCAGCCCCAGCATTTT. Amino acid sequence: CASSYYRGPNQPQHF. The rearrangement joins TRBV6-2 or TRBV6-3 to TRBJ1-5; TRBD1 agrees at 9 bases. Losses at the gene ends were 1 base for V and 4 bases for J; bases not matched to a gene: 2. The CDR3 is made up of 15 amino acids. The V gene's germline CDR1 is MNHEY and CDR2 SVGEGT.

CDR3 nucleotide sequence: TGTGCCAGCAGCTTAGCCCAAGAGGGCCCACCAAGGGAGACCCAGTACTTC. This translates into CASSLAQEGPPRETQYF. The chain has TRBV7-6 and TRBJ2-5, with a weak D call TRBD2 (5 bases). The CDR3 is made up of 17 amino acids. Per the germline V gene, CDR1 is SGHVS and CDR2 is FNYEAQ. The ends were cut back, 0 bases at V and 5 bases at J, with 19 bases in the middle.

This clonotype has a single count. The final CDR3 position lacks the conserved phenylalanine or tryptophan, pointing to a likely read error. The chain is built from TRBV27 and TRBJ2-5, with a weak D call TRBD1 (5 bases). Trimming took 2 bases from V and 9 from J, leaving 13 bases between them. This CDR3 spans 13 amino acids. Looked up from germline, CDR1 is MNHEY and CDR2 is SMNVEV (reference sequence). CDR3 amino acids: CASSLSPQGAQYL. DNA for the CDR3: TGTGCCAGCAGTTTAAGCCCTCAAGGGGCCCAGTACCTC.

This chain connects TRBV6-2 or TRBV6-3 to TRBJ2-6; D is ambiguous. The V end lost 6 bases, the J end lost 0 bases, and 6 bases lay between the germline ends. In germline, CDR1 is MNHEY, CDR2 SVGEGT. CDR3 length: 14 residues. This chain's CDR3 is CASRHTSGANVLTF. In DNA form, the CDR3 reads TGTGCCAGCAGACACACCTCTGGGGCCAACGTCCTGACTTTC.

This clonotype was detected only a few times. V gene TRBV24-1 combines with J gene TRBJ2-3, with a weak D call TRBD1 (6 bases). The germline V gene has CDR1 KGHDR and CDR2 SFDVKD. V was trimmed by 3 bases and J by 2 bases, leaving 17 bases between them. CDR3 size: 17 residues. The CDR3 nucleotides read TGTGCCACCAGTGATATCCGATCAGGGGCTCACACAGATACGCAGTATTTT. Encoded protein: CATSDIRSGAHTDTQYF.